This T cell receptor beta chain was sequenced during a study of shared clonotypes between healthy human individuals. Sequenced by immunoSEQ multiplex PCR; TCRdb stores in-frame clones only, minus some. The repertoire includes about 1 million clones, 65% to 75% of them detected once, and about 1.5% sits in the top ten. CDR1 and CDR2 (germline): SGHRS, YFSETQ. The CDR3 totals 14 residues. The V gene lost 4 bases and the J gene lost 1 base, with 8 bases spanning the gap. The sample taken for sequencing was memory CD4+ T cells sorted from blood. Subset defined: CD45RA-negative fraction. The sequence was obtained from a man aged 18 to 30 in good health. This chain joins TRBV5-1 and TRBJ2-2, with D tentatively TRBD2 (5 bases). The CDR3 nucleotides read TGCGCCAGCAGCGGACGGGGGAACACCGGGGAGCTGTTTTTT. This sequence encodes CASSGRGNTGELFF.